This T cell receptor (beta chain) was recovered during a study of blood T cells in healthy people across ages. Sample-barcoded 5' priming and a J-beta primer mix drove a second PCR of 7 to 11 cycles. TCRdb re-called the 5' RACE reads through MiXCR, storing one row per CDR3 protein. The sample consists of 650,000 to 700,000 distinct CDR3 sequences, about 30% of them appearing once. V was clipped by 0 bases and J by 4 bases, with 21 bases between them. Germline CDR1 and CDR2: DFQATT and SNEGSKA (reference sequence). The CDR3 contains 17 residues. The table lists this clonotype with a few counts. The genes are TRBV20-1 and TRBJ1-2; possible D gene TRBD1, 6 bases. The sequencing sample was made of blood. The origin of this receptor is a woman of 80 years or more in good health. The CDR3 region has the DNA TGCAGTGCTAGAGAGACTACAGGGCGTACTTCCTTCTATGGCTACACCTTC. Translated, it gives CSARETTGRTSFYGYTF.